These 8 T cell receptor beta chains were all obtained from the same sample, sequenced in a study of PD-L1 blockade in urothelial cancer. Sequenced by immunoSEQ multiplex PCR; TCRdb stores in-frame clones only, minus some. Seen here are about 88,000 clones, over 90% observed once, and the top ten hold roughly 10%. The sequencing used PBMCs, collected around atezolizumab (anti-PD-L1) treatment. All receptors come from a man aged 55 to 69 with urothelial cancer.

This clone was seen a single time. The V call is TRBV5-4, the J call TRBJ1-2; D gene uncertain. Trimming took 2 bases from V and 4 from J, leaving 9 bases between them. This CDR3 is 13 amino acids long. Per germline, CDR1 SGHNT and CDR2 YYREEE (reference sequence). The CDR3 DNA is TGTGCCAGCAGCTTCCCTTCTCTCTATGGCTACACCTTC. Protein product: CASSFPSLYGYTF.

The V gene is TRBV2, the J gene TRBJ2-3, with D perhaps matching TRBD2 (6 bases). The CDR3 has 18 amino acids. CDR1 and CDR2 from the germline V gene are SNHLY and FYNNEI. The germline V and J ends were trimmed by 2 bases and 0 bases, with 18 bases remaining between them. In DNA, the CDR3 is TGTGCCAGCAGTGAAATAGCTAGTTGGGCGGGGAGCACAGATACGCAGTATTTT. Amino acids: CASSEIASWAGSTDTQYF.

The chain joins TRBV10-1 to TRBJ2-1; 10 bases line up with TRBD2. CDR1 and CDR2 from the germline V gene are WNHNN and SYGVQD (reference sequence). V was clipped by 3 bases and J by 3 bases; unmatched bases: 2. The CDR3 totals 15 residues. CDR3 in amino acids: CASSDIAGGYNEQFF. The CDR3 DNA is TGCGCCAGCAGTGACATAGCGGGAGGCTACAATGAGCAGTTCTTC.

The chain combines TRBV10-3 with TRBJ2-3; no clear D. V was shortened by 0 bases and J by 2 bases, with 9 bases between the two germline ends. From germline, CDR1 is ENHRY and CDR2 SYGVKD. The CDR3 loop spans 15 amino acids. DNA of the CDR3: TGTGCCATCAGTGAGTCCGCTTCTAACACAGATACGCAGTATTTT. Its protein product is CAISESASNTDTQYF.

In this sample, this clone turned up once. The CDR3 reads CASSSSRGDQPQHF. The CDR3 DNA follows: TGTGCCAGCAGTTCTTCCAGGGGAGATCAGCCCCAGCATTTT. The rearrangement uses TRBV2 and TRBJ1-5; maybe TRBD1 (6 bases). CDR1 is SNHLY, CDR2 FYNNEI, per germline. This CDR3 is built from 14 residues. The ends were cut back, 5 bases at V and 5 bases at J, with 13 bases in the middle.

J is TRBJ1-3 and V is TRBV4-2, with a possible D match to TRBD1 (5 bases). This CDR3 comprises 15 residues. Germline-derived CDR1 and CDR2 are LGHNA and YNFKEQ. The V end lost 7 bases, the J end lost 4 bases, and 17 bases lay between the germline ends. This chain's CDR3 is CASTPSPGMGNTIYF. In DNA, the CDR3 is TGTGCCAGCACCCCGTCCCCAGGGATGGGAAACACCATATATTTT.

This clone was counted between two and nine times. The gene calls are TRBV19 and TRBJ2-7; possible D gene TRBD1, 6 bases. V dropped 6 bases and J dropped 3 bases, with 15 bases sitting between them. Per germline, CDR1 LNHDA and CDR2 SQIVND (reference sequence). The CDR3 totals 14 residues. CDR3: CASSRGGHLYEQYF. The CDR3 coding sequence is TGTGCCAGTAGCCGAGGGGGACACCTCTACGAGCAGTACTTC.

This clone has a handful of counts. The chain links TRBV2 to TRBJ1-1; D perhaps matches TRBD1 (6 bases). Looked up from germline, CDR1 is SNHLY and CDR2 is FYNNEI. The length of the CDR3 is 13 residues. V was cut by 4 bases and J by 6 bases, with 12 bases left in between. CDR3 amino acids: CASSVGGGAEAFF. The CDR3 coding sequence is TGTGCCAGCAGTGTGGGTGGGGGCGCTGAAGCTTTCTTT.